These T cell receptor beta chains were read from a single sample in a study of blood T cells in healthy people across ages. TCRdb analysed the 5' RACE reads with MiXCR anew, one entry per CDR3 protein. The table has approximately 780,000 distinct CDR3 sequences, roughly 24% seen once. The sample was also reused in another study, on T cells of mothers and their children.

Sequenced input: blood. Receptors originate from a boy aged 5-17 years in good health. CDR3s include the opening cysteine and the closing phenylalanine or tryptophan. The D gene is left open where the match is weak. Clone size, where shown, is once, few, many, or a class for clones that have expanded.

TRBJ2-7 TRBV25-1 . . TGTGCCAGCAGTGTTACAGGAGTCGCCTACGAGCAGTACTTC CASSVTGVAYEQYF
TRBJ2-7 TRBV2 TRBD1 . TGTGCCAGCAGTGATTTAGGGACAGGGGCCTGGGAGCAGTACTTC CASSDLGTGAWEQYF
TRBJ1-4 TRBV7-9 TRBD1 . TGTGCCAGCAGCTTATTGGGGACAGGGAATGAAAAACTGTTTTTT CASSLLGTGNEKLFF
TRBJ2-3 TRBV3-1 . few TGTGCCAGCAGCCCCCAGTACACTAGCACAGATACGCAGTATTTT CASSPQYTSTDTQYF
TRBJ2-5 TRBV7-9 . few TGTGCCAGCAGCTTAGAGACAGGACTAGACCAAGAGACCCAGTACTTC CASSLETGLDQETQYF
TRBJ2-1 TRBV7-9 . few TGTGCCAGCGGGACGAGGGACTTCCCCTACAATGAGCAGTTCTTC CASGTRDFPYNEQFF
TRBJ2-5 TRBV6-5 TRBD2 . TGTGCCAGCAGTTTAGACGGCGGGGGGCGCCCCTCAGAGACCCAGTACTTC CASSLDGGGRPSETQYF
TRBJ1-6 TRBV7-9 TRBD1 few TGTGCCAGCAGCTTAGCGAGGGGACAGGGTGATTATAATTCACCCCTCCACTTT CASSLARGQGDYNSPLHF
TRBJ2-7 TRBV3-1 . once TGTGCCAGCAGCCAAGTGGGTGAGGGCGAGCAGTACTTC CASSQVGEGEQYF
TRBJ2-1 TRBV2 TRBD2 . TGTGCCAGCAGCGAACTAGCGGGGGGCCTCGTTGAGCAGTTCTTC CASSELAGGLVEQFF
TRBJ2-5 TRBV9 . . TGTGCCAGCAGCGTGAGTTGGGGGACCCTGGGGACCCAGTACTTC CASSVSWGTLGTQYF
TRBJ2-3 TRBV10-2 TRBD2 . TGCGCCAGCTCACTACAACGGGGGGGCCGTTCGGGCACAGATACGCAGTATTTT CASSLQRGGRSGTDTQYF
TRBJ2-5 TRBV6-1 . few TGTGCCAGCATCAACAGTGGGGGGGAGACCCAGTACTTC CASINSGGETQYF
TRBJ2-5 TRBV20-1 . . TGCAGTGCTAGGCAGGCAGAGACCCAGTACTTC CSARQAETQYF
TRBJ2-2 TRBV2 . few TGTGCCGGCAGTGTTTCAGGAGGAGAGCTGTTTTTT CAGSVSGGELFF
TRBJ2-3 TRBV2 . . TGTGCCAGCTCCATCATAGGGGGGACCACAGATACGCAGTATTTT CASSIIGGTTDTQYF
TRBJ2-2 TRBV6-1 TRBD1 few TGTGCCAGCAGACCTGGACAGGGGGCGCCCGCCGGGGAGCTGTTTTTT CASRPGQGAPAGELFF
TRBJ2-7 TRBV4-1 . . TGCGCCAGCAGCCATCTTTTTCGAGCGGGACAGGTAGTCTTCGAGCAGTACTTC CASSHLFRAGQVVFEQYF
TRBJ2-5 TRBV9 . . TGTGCCAGCAGCGTAGGCCCAACTCGGGTTATGGCGGAGACCCAGTACTTC CASSVGPTRVMAETQYF
TRBJ2-7 TRBV10-3 TRBD2 . TGTGCCATCAGTGAGCCTAGCGGGGGGCCCGCCTACGAGCAGTACTTC CAISEPSGGPAYEQYF
TRBJ1-3 TRBV28 . . TGTGCCAGCAGTCCATGGAGCCTGCCCTCTGGAAACACCATATATTTT CASSPWSLPSGNTIYF
TRBJ2-2 TRBV27 . . TGTGCCAGCAGTTTATCTACTAGCCCTGGGGAGCTGTTTTTT CASSLSTSPGELFF
TRBJ1-2 TRBV7-9 TRBD1 . TGTGCCAGCAGCCGGACAGGGGTAGGATATGGCTACACCTTC CASSRTGVGYGYTF
TRBJ2-7 TRBV6-6 TRBD1 . TGTGCCAGCAGTTCCCTCAGGACAGGCACCTACGAGCAGTACTTC CASSSLRTGTYEQYF
TRBJ1-4 TRBV20-1 . . TGCAGTGCTAGTGGCGTTGCAGGCGGTCCGCGGGTGTTTTTT CSASGVAGGPRVFF
TRBJ2-1 TRBV5-1 . few TGCGCCAGCAGCTTGTCCACGGAACAGAGGCAGTTCTTC CASSLSTEQRQFF